This T cell receptor beta chain was documented in a study of post-analysis software for immune sequencing data. Regarding the study as a whole: Roughly 5 TRBV segments, TRBV5-6, TRBV5-1 and TRBV20-1 among them, were found more frequent in patients than controls. Significantly lower normalized Chao1 diversity was found in patients with multiple sclerosis relative to controls.

Each TCR beta cDNA library carried unique molecular identifiers. The authors obtained 500,000 to 600,000 cDNA molecules from about 0.94 to 9.7 million T cells. TCRdb analysed the PCR reads with MiXCR anew, one entry per CDR3 protein. The sample has under 900,000 distinct CDR3 sequences, about 57% seen once. The germline CDR1 and CDR2 sequences are SEHNR and FQNEAQ (reference sequence). The V end was cut by 1 base, the J end by 1 base, with 13 bases between. This CDR3 is 16 amino acids long. A remark on this clonotype: Its antigen remains unknown.

The rearrangement uses TRBV7-9 and TRBJ1-1; no reliable D call. Sequenced material: blood. This clonotype was obtained from a girl between 5 and 17 years old with multiple sclerosis. The CDR3 sequence is CASSLDFGRENTEAFF. The CDR3 DNA reads as TGTGCCAGCAGCTTAGACTTTGGGCGTGAGAACACTGAAGCTTTCTTT.